This passage covers 5 T cell receptor beta chains from one sample sequenced in a study of brain T cells in children with intractable seizures (dated by TCRdb to about 2021). This specimen's time point label, per the study, means: blood from clinic visit 5 months post-surgery; TSC patient then seizure free. The library came from the immunoSEQ multiplex PCR assay. TCRdb provides this immuneACCESS table in a form limited to in-frame rearrangements. Some clones are lacking; in checked studies, under half of them reflect an unresolved V gene, and why the rest are absent is not known. The sample table shows hundreds of thousands of clones, and over 90% are seen once. The ten largest make up approximately 5% of the sample. Sample: peripheral blood, taken about 5 months after surgery. These TCRs come from a boy under two years old with tuberous sclerosis and intractable seizures.

This clone appeared once. The chain recombines TRBV29-1 with TRBJ2-7; D may correspond to TRBD1 or TRBD2 (6 bases each). Germline loops: CDR1 SQVTM, CDR2 ANQGSEA. CDR3 length: 13 amino acids. V dropped 5 bases and J dropped 4 bases, with 15 bases sitting between them. The CDR3 nucleotides are TGCAGCGTTATACACCGGGGGCAATACGAGCAGTACTTC. It is translated as CSVIHRGQYEQYF.

The chain combines TRBV5-1 with TRBJ1-1, with TRBD1 as a possible D gene (6 bases). The germline V gene has CDR1 SGHRS and CDR2 YFSETQ. Trimming removed 6 bases from V and 1 base from J, with 19 bases in between. This CDR3 is 16 amino acids long. CDR3 in DNA: TGCGCCAGCATTTCTGGTGAGTTGACAGGGAACACTGAAGCTTTCTTT. Translating it yields CASISGELTGNTEAFF.

This clone was recorded only once. The V and J genes are TRBV7-9 and TRBJ1-2; 7 nucleotides match TRBD1. Germline loops: CDR1 SEHNR, CDR2 FQNEAQ (reference sequence). With V trimmed by 2 bases and J by 4 bases, 10 bases remained unmatched. The CDR3 covers 16 residues. CDR3 DNA sequence: TGTGCCAGCAGCTTAATGGGAATACAGGGGACCTATGGCTACACCTTC. It yields the protein CASSLMGIQGTYGYTF.

V is TRBV19 and J is TRBJ1-2; D uncertain. This CDR3 contains 15 residues. The germline gives CDR1 LNHDA, CDR2 SQIVND (reference sequence). Trimming took off 2 bases at V and 3 bases at J, with 13 bases between the two ends. The CDR3 sequence: CASSIPRLDHYGYTF. The CDR3 nucleotides read TGTGCCAGTAGTATACCCCGACTGGACCACTATGGCTACACCTTC. The full variable domain, with the rest looked up from reference TRBV19 and TRBJ1-2, is DGGITQSPKYLFRKEGQNVTLSCEQNLNHDAMYWYRQDPGQGLRLIYYSQIVNDFQKGDIAEGYSVSREKKESFPLTVTSAQKNPTAFYLCASSIPRLDHYGYTFGSGTRLTVV.

A single count supports this clone. The chain combines TRBV5-4 with TRBJ2-2; D might be TRBD2 (5 bases). Trimming stripped 2 bases from V and 1 base from J, with 15 bases between. The CDR3 sequence is 17 residues long. Germline CDR1 is SGHNT and CDR2 is YYREEE (reference sequence). CDR3 in amino acids: CASSFKAGSQNTGELFF. As DNA, the CDR3 is TGTGCCAGCAGCTTTAAGGCGGGCTCTCAGAACACCGGGGAGCTGTTTTTT.